The rows below give T cell receptor beta chains drawn from one sample of a study of vaccination effects on CD4 cells after COVID-19. No antigen has been identified for these receptors. Method: immunoSEQ multiplex PCR; TCRdb's copy keeps in-frame clones and lacks some. The sample comprises tens of thousands of clones, 75% of which are singletons, and approximately 6.3% rests with the top ten. The sequences come from CD4+ T cells from PBMCs cultured without peptide, collected after COVID-19 vaccination. These receptors all come from a human donor who had a prior SARS-CoV-2 infection. Both conserved end residues are part of each CDR3. A D gene is named only where the DNA matches it firmly. The size of a clone is reported for some rows only, either as once, few or many, or as a class for expanded clones.

v_call,clone_size,d_call,j_call,cdr3_aa,cdr3_nt
TRBV5-1,-,-,TRBJ2-2,CASSLGTGDTGELFF,TGCGCCAGCAGCTTGGGTACAGGCGACACCGGGGAGCTGTTTTTT
TRBV6-1,-,-,TRBJ1-1,CASSEAWDTEAFF,TGTGCCAGCAGTGAAGCGTGGGACACTGAAGCTTTCTTT
TRBV18,-,-,TRBJ1-2,CASSTTHGGLGYGYTF,TGTGCCAGCTCAACCACCCACGGGGGCCTTGGCTATGGCTACACCTTC
TRBV10-3,-,TRBD2,TRBJ2-3,CAIRTSGSSTDTQYF,TGTGCCATCAGGACTAGCGGATCTAGCACAGATACGCAGTATTTT
TRBV5-1,-,TRBD2,TRBJ2-7,CASSLTSGSYEQYF,TGCGCCAGCAGCTTGACTAGCGGTTCCTACGAGCAGTACTTC
TRBV30,-,-,TRBJ1-5,CAWSPGPTNQPQHF,TGTGCCTGGAGCCCGGGACCGACGAATCAGCCCCAGCATTTT
TRBV11-2,-,-,TRBJ2-5,CASSLGQYQETQYF,TGTGCCAGCAGCTTAGGCCAGTACCAAGAGACCCAGTACTTC
TRBV5-1,few,-,TRBJ2-2,CASSLTLADTGELFF,TGCGCCAGCAGCTTGACTCTCGCGGACACCGGGGAGCTGTTTTTT
TRBV13,-,-,TRBJ1-1,CASSPVGDTEAFF,TGTGCCAGCAGCCCCGTAGGGGACACTGAAGCTTTCTTT
TRBV5-5,few,TRBD1,TRBJ2-5,CASSLRTGQETQYF,TGTGCCAGCAGCCTCCGGACAGGCCAAGAGACCCAGTACTTC
TRBV7-9,-,-,TRBJ1-5,CASSLGAALTASPQHF,TGTGCCAGCAGCTTAGGGGCCGCCTTGACAGCCTCGCCCCAGCATTTT
TRBV6-6,-,-,TRBJ1-1,CASIDRRGRVTEAFF,TGTGCCAGCATCGATCGGCGGGGTAGGGTAACTGAAGCTTTCTTT
TRBV19,-,TRBD1,TRBJ2-2,CASSIDPRTGGAGELFF,TGTGCCAGTAGTATAGATCCCCGGACAGGGGGGGCCGGGGAGCTGTTTTTT
TRBV15,once,-,TRBJ2-5,CATSRDPGSQETQYF,TGTGCCACCAGCAGAGATCCCGGTAGCCAGGAGACCCAGTACTTC
TRBV6-5,-,TRBD1,TRBJ1-2,CASSYSAGGNYGYTF,TGTGCCAGCAGTTACTCGGCAGGGGGTAACTATGGCTACACCTTC
TRBV5-1,-,-,TRBJ2-1,CATPFNRGNEQFF,TGCGCCACACCCTTCAACCGGGGAAATGAGCAGTTCTTC
TRBV7-2,-,-,TRBJ2-1,CASSLAQGLHNEQFF,TGTGCCAGCAGCTTAGCGCAGGGTTTACACAATGAGCAGTTCTTC
TRBV7-8,-,-,TRBJ2-1,CASSLSEAGALGKFF,TGTGCCAGCAGCTTAAGCGAAGCGGGCGCCTTGGGTAAGTTCTTC
TRBV30,few,-,TRBJ1-2,CALQGRLFYGYTF,TGTGCCTTACAGGGTCGACTATTCTATGGCTACACCTTC
TRBV5-1,-,TRBD1,TRBJ2-5,CASSPTGLQETQYF,TGCGCCAGCAGCCCGACAGGGCTCCAAGAGACCCAGTACTTC
TRBV18,-,-,TRBJ2-5,CASSPSQGSWTQYF,TGTGCCAGCTCACCATCTCAGGGGAGTTGGACCCAGTACTTC
TRBV6-5,-,TRBD1,TRBJ2-1,CASSYVGQGAWNEQFF,TGTGCCAGCAGTTACGTGGGACAGGGGGCTTGGAATGAGCAGTTCTTC
TRBV19,-,-,TRBJ1-6,CASSLWRLGPLHF,TGTGCCAGTAGTCTCTGGCGACTGGGACCCCTCCACTTT
TRBV9,few,-,TRBJ1-4,CASSAQDGATNEKLFF,TGTGCCAGCAGCGCGCAAGATGGTGCAACTAATGAAAAACTGTTTTTT
TRBV4-1,few,-,TRBJ1-6,CASSQGPTGLNSPLHF,TGCGCCAGCAGCCAAGGGCCGACAGGTCTTAATTCACCCCTCCACTTT
TRBV11-3,medium-sized,TRBD1,TRBJ1-2,CASSFRGGTGSGYTF,TGTGCCAGCAGCTTTAGAGGTGGGACAGGGTCTGGCTACACCTTC
TRBV7-2,-,TRBD1,TRBJ2-7,CASSLDIWGTEGEQYF,TGTGCCAGCAGCTTAGATATCTGGGGGACAGAGGGGGAGCAGTACTTC
TRBV5-1,once,-,TRBJ2-7,CASSRQRGGSYEQYF,TGCGCCAGCAGCCGCCAAAGGGGGGGGTCCTACGAGCAGTACTTC
TRBV3-1/TRBV3-2,few,-,TRBJ2-7,CASSQDWARAYEQYF,TGTGCCAGCAGCCAAGATTGGGCCAGGGCTTACGAGCAGTACTTC
TRBV24-1,-,-,TRBJ2-7,CATSDFQGTEQYF,TGTGCCACCAGTGACTTCCAGGGAACCGAGCAGTACTTC
TRBV20-1,-,-,TRBJ1-2,CSASETGGVGYGYTF,TGCAGTGCTAGTGAGACAGGAGGAGTAGGTTATGGCTACACCTTC